Presented here are 24 T cell receptor beta chains from one specimen sequenced in a study of T cells in women clearing cervical HPV infection. Data came from immunoSEQ multiplex PCR; TCRdb stores just in-frame clones and leaves some out. This sample contains about 34,000 clones. The specimen sequenced was blood buffy coat. All receptors derive from a woman aged 18-70 years with a cervical HPV16 infection that either progressed to CIN3+ or cleared (not recorded which).

Notes on this clone: Coverage ceases 3 residues before the CDR3 finishes, and the germline J gene fills in the end. The rearrangement links TRBV2 to TRBJ2-1, with 11 bases identical to TRBD1. From germline, CDR1 is SNHLY and CDR2 FYNNEI. Germline trimming cut 6 bases from V and 9 bases from J; bases unmatched to any gene: 7. The CDR3 runs 14 residues. Partial CDR3 DNA: TGTGCCAGCAGCCCCGGGACAGGGGGTAGTGAG. Translating gives CASSPGTGGSE. The complete CDR3 sequence is CASSPGTGGSEQFF.

About this clone itself: Read data end 3 residues before the CDR3 end; the end is taken from the germline J gene. The J gene is TRBJ2-7, the V gene TRBV7-2; D not certain. This CDR3 is 12 amino acids long. The V gene lost 4 bases and the J gene lost 2 bases, with 6 bases spanning the gap. The germline gives CDR1 SGHTA, CDR2 FQGNSA. This CDR3 is CASSYTPYEQYF. The CDR3 bases that were read are TGTGCCAGCAGCTACACACCCTACGAG.

As regards this clone: The sequence runs out 3 residues before the end of the CDR3; the remainder is reconstructed from the germline J gene. This chain links TRBV5-1 with TRBJ2-7; the D gene is possibly TRBD2 (5 bases). The germline CDR1 and CDR2 sequences are SGHRS and YFSETQ. The CDR3 length is 13 residues. V gave up 4 bases and J gave up 2 bases, with 10 bases separating them. CDR3 protein: CASSRLSAYEQYF. The part of the CDR3 DNA that was read is TGCGCCAGCAGCCGTCTTAGCGCCTACGAG.

CDR3 sequence reads: CASSEVSRGRFRGQPQHF. The DNA read from the CDR3 is TGTGCCAGCAGTGAAGTAAGCAGGGGGCGTTTCAGGGGTCAGCCC. The chain combines TRBV2 with TRBJ1-5, with 8 bases that match TRBD1. Read coverage stops 3 residues before the CDR3 terminus; the germline J gene supplies the remainder. V lost 1 base and J lost 6; bases outside the gene matches: 14. This CDR3 is 18 amino acids long. Germline CDR1 reads SNHLY; CDR2 reads FYNNEI.

To note about this clone: The read is 3 residues too short to cover the CDR3 end, so that end is filled in from the germline J gene. Other DNA sequences within the sample encode an identical CDR3. The gene calls are TRBV20-1 and TRBJ1-3; 8 nucleotides align to TRBD1. V dropped 0 bases and J dropped 1; count of bases not matched to a gene: 20. Germline lookup yields CDR1 DFQATT and CDR2 SNEGSKA (reference sequence). The CDR3 length is 21 residues. CDR3 DNA (partial): TGCAGTGCTAGAGATCGGGGCGGGATAAGGGACAGGTCAAATTCTGGAAACACC. Translating it yields CSARDRGGIRDRSNSGNT. The whole CDR3 is CSARDRGGIRDRSNSGNTIYF.

Notes on this clone: The read halts 3 residues ahead of the CDR3 end, with the missing end drawn from the germline J gene. The chain is built from TRBV7-2 and TRBJ2-7; D ambiguous. V gave up 2 bases and J gave up 2 bases, with 4 bases separating them. This CDR3 has 12 residues. Germline loops: CDR1 SGHTA, CDR2 FQGNSA. Incomplete CDR3 DNA: TGTGCCAGCAGCTTACAGGCCTACGAG. This translates into CASSLQAYE. The complete CDR3 sequence is CASSLQAYEQYF. Together with reference TRBV7-2 and TRBJ2-7, the CDR3 gives the full variable domain: GAGVSQSPSNKVTEKGKDVELRCDPISGHTALYWYRQSLGQGLEFLIYFQGNSAPDKSGLPSDRFSAERTGGSVSTLTIQRTQQEDSAVYLCASSLQAYEQYFGPGTRLTVT.

A note on this clone: The CDR3 goes on 3 residues after the read ends, and that part is filled in from the germline J gene. The V and J genes are TRBV19 and TRBJ2-2, with D possibly TRBD1 on 6 matching bases. V lost 4 bases and J lost 6, with 12 bases in between. This CDR3 has 14 amino acids. The V gene's germline CDR1 is LNHDA and CDR2 SQIVND (reference sequence). CDR3 region: CASSSSPGAGELFF. The sequenced CDR3 bases are TGTGCCAGTAGTAGTAGTCCAGGGGCCGGGGAG.

A remark on this clone: The read ends 3 residues before the CDR3 terminus; that terminus is restored from the germline J gene. The gene calls are TRBV7-9 and TRBJ2-2; a possible D gene is TRBD2 (6 bases). Germline V gives CDR1 SEHNR, CDR2 FQNEAQ (reference sequence). The CDR3 has 14 amino acids. V lost 5 bases to trimming and J lost 6 bases, with 13 bases between them. CDR3 in amino acids: CASSGAGGPGELFF. The CDR3 DNA, read in part, is TGTGCCAGCAGCGGGGCCGGGGGTCCCGGGGAG.

Details on this clone: At one end the junction does not follow the germline gene, possibly because of a read error. Read data end 3 residues before the CDR3 end; the end is taken from the germline J gene. This rearrangement joins TRBV18 to TRBJ2-1, with D possibly being TRBD2 (5 bases). Germline V CDR1 and CDR2: KGHSH, LQKENI. The CDR3 contains 13 residues. Incomplete CDR3 DNA: TGTGCCAACTCACCGAATGAGGGCGTTGAG. Encoded protein: CANSPNEGVE. The complete CDR3 reads CANSPNEGVEQFF.

In the case of this clone: Read data end 3 residues before the CDR3 end; the end is taken from the germline J gene. The chain joins TRBV19 to TRBJ2-1; 12 positions agree with TRBD1. The CDR3 loop spans 15 amino acids. Trimming cost V 4 bases and J 8 bases; bases outside gene matches: 6. Germline V gene sequence: CDR1 LNHDA, CDR2 SQIVND (reference sequence). CDR3: CASSRGQGARHEQFF. The part of the CDR3 DNA that was read is TGTGCCAGTAGTAGGGGACAGGGGGCGAGACATGAG.

Concerning this clone itself: Read coverage stops 3 residues before the CDR3 terminus; the germline J gene supplies the remainder. The genes are TRBV6-2 or TRBV6-3 and TRBJ2-3; 8 bases are shared with TRBD1. The CDR3 covers 16 residues. Trimming at V came to 6 bases and at J to 2 bases, leaving 10 bases not matched to a gene. Germline CDR1 reads MNHEY; CDR2 reads SVGEGT. The chain's CDR3 is CASSATGALYTDTQYF. The covered CDR3 bases are TGTGCCAGCAGCGCGACAGGGGCCCTTTACACAGATACG.

A remark on this clone: The CDR3 end lies 3 residues beyond the end of the read and is filled in from the germline J gene. V is TRBV5-1 and J is TRBJ2-2; TRBD1 matches 7 bases. Germline CDR1 SGHRS, CDR2 YFSETQ. Trimming removed 4 bases from V and 0 bases from J; junction bases left unmatched: 3. This CDR3 comprises 15 residues. The CDR3 protein is CASSPTGANTGELFF. CDR3 bases read: TGCGCCAGCAGCCCTACAGGGGCGAACACCGGGGAG.

Worth noting for this clone: Sequencing ends 3 residues short of the CDR3 end; the germline J gene provides the rest. The chain employs TRBV7-8 and TRBJ2-7; 7 positions match TRBD1. The germline V gene has CDR1 SGHVS and CDR2 FQNEAQ. This CDR3 is built from 15 residues. V lost 1 base to trimming and J lost 5 bases; unmatched junction nucleotides: 8. The DNA read from the CDR3 is TGTGCCAGCAGCTTAGGCCGGGACAGCCTGCACGAG. Its protein product is CASSLGRDSLHE. The whole CDR3 sequence is CASSLGRDSLHEQYF.

A note on this clone: The read falls 3 residues short of the CDR3 end, and the missing part is taken from the germline J gene. The V gene is TRBV2, the J gene TRBJ2-3; 10 bases agree with TRBD1. Looked up from germline, CDR1 is SNHLY and CDR2 is FYNNEI. The CDR3 sequence is 16 residues long. Incomplete CDR3 DNA: TGTGCCAGCAGTGTTATGGGGACAGGGGTCAATCAGCCG. Its translation: CASSVMGTGVNQP. The whole CDR3 protein reads CASSVMGTGVNQPQYF.

CDR3 protein: CASSLAGYEQYF. CDR3 DNA (partial): TGTGCCAGCAGCTTAGCCGGTTACGAG. The rearrangement uses TRBV11-2 and TRBJ2-7; no definite D call. The CDR3 end is not reached by the read, which stops 3 residues before it; the germline J gene fills it in. V was trimmed by 1 base and J by 4 bases, leaving 5 bases between them. Germline CDR1 and CDR2: SGHAT and FQNNGV. This CDR3 comprises 12 residues.

Concerning this clone itself: The read ends 3 residues shy of where the CDR3 ends; the end is completed using the germline J gene. J is TRBJ2-1 and V is TRBV5-6; D is perhaps TRBD1 (5 bases). The CDR3 runs to 14 residues. Germline assignment: CDR1 SGHDT and CDR2 YYEEEE. V gave up 0 bases and J gave up 4 bases, with 8 bases separating them. CDR3 region: CASSLGQFYNEQFF. Incomplete CDR3 DNA: TGTGCCAGCAGCTTGGGACAGTTTTACAATGAG. Looking up the rest from reference TRBV5-6 and TRBJ2-1 gives the full variable domain: DAGVTQSPTHLIKTRGQQVTLRCSPKSGHDTVSWYQQALGQGPQFIFQYYEEEERQRGNFPDRFSGHQFPNYSSELNVNALLLGDSALYLCASSLGQFYNEQFFGPGTRLTVL.

On this clone: The read ends 3 residues early relative to the CDR3; the germline J gene fills the gap. V gene TRBV19 combines with J gene TRBJ2-7, with 7 bases that match TRBD2. Germline V gene data show CDR1 as LNHDA and CDR2 as SQIVND (reference sequence). CDR3 length: 16 amino acids. V lost 6 bases, J lost 0 bases, and 11 bases stayed unmatched. The CDR3 DNA, read in part, is TGTGCCAGTAGCAGCCCGGGGAGGGCGAACTCCTACGAG. As protein: CASSSPGRANSYE. The whole CDR3 sequence reads CASSSPGRANSYEQYF.

A remark on this clone: The sequenced fragment ends 3 residues before the CDR3 boundary, so the rest is inferred from the germline J gene. This chain connects TRBV19 to TRBJ1-3; D remains ambiguous. The CDR3 is 14 amino acids. Germline V lookup: CDR1 LNHDA, CDR2 SQIVND (reference sequence). The germline V and J ends were trimmed by 7 bases and 2 bases, with 12 bases remaining between them. This chain's CDR3 is CASIPGATGNTIYF. Incomplete CDR3 DNA: TGTGCCAGTATTCCGGGTGCGACTGGAAACACC.

CDR3 bases read: TGTGCCAGTAGGTTTCCCGGGACAGGTTTAATACCTGAA. Translated: CASRFPGTGLIPE. The CDR3 as a whole reads CASRFPGTGLIPEAFF. The chain couples TRBV19 to TRBJ1-1, with TRBD1 matching 8 bases. The read halts 3 residues ahead of the CDR3 end, with the missing end drawn from the germline J gene. V was pared by 6 bases and J by 6 bases, with 15 bases of the junction left unmatched. Germline V CDR1 and CDR2: LNHDA, SQIVND (reference sequence). The CDR3 runs 16 residues.

With respect to this clone: The CDR3 extends 3 residues past the end of the read, so its final part is completed from the germline J gene. The chain carries TRBV7-9 and TRBJ1-1; 9 nucleotides align to TRBD1. This CDR3 is built from 13 residues. Per germline, CDR1 SEHNR and CDR2 FQNEAQ (reference sequence). CDR3 in amino acids: CASSSPGQGAAFF. CDR3 bases read: TGTGCCAGCAGCTCCCCGGGACAGGGAGCA.

Note on this clone: The read halts 3 residues ahead of the CDR3 end, with the missing end drawn from the germline J gene. The V gene is TRBV7-9, the J gene TRBJ1-1, with D tentatively TRBD1 (6 bases). Germline CDR1 is SEHNR and CDR2 is FQNEAQ (reference sequence). This CDR3 comprises 13 residues. V was shortened by 4 bases and J by 6 bases, with 12 bases between the two germline ends. The CDR3 is CASSSTGIAEAFF. CDR3 bases read: TGTGCCAGCAGCTCAACAGGGATCGCTGAA.

On this clone itself: The read ends 3 residues before the CDR3 terminus; that terminus is restored from the germline J gene. The chain recombines TRBV18 with TRBJ1-2, with 8 bases matching TRBD1. Germline V gene sequence: CDR1 KGHSH, CDR2 LQKENI. This CDR3 is built from 15 residues. V lost 3 bases, J lost 7 bases, and 10 bases stayed unmatched. The DNA read from the CDR3 is TGTGCCAGCTCACCGGGGACAGGACCCGGCTCTGGC. Translation gives CASSPGTGPGSG. The whole CDR3 sequence is CASSPGTGPGSGYTF.

As to this clone: The read halts 3 residues ahead of the CDR3 end, with the missing end drawn from the germline J gene. J is TRBJ1-2 and V is TRBV7-9; D uncertain. Germline V gene sequence: CDR1 SEHNR, CDR2 FQNEAQ (reference sequence). CDR3 length: 13 amino acids. CDR3 protein: CASSLDSYSGYTF. Partial CDR3 DNA: TGTGCCAGCAGCCTTGACTCGTATAGCGGC.

Turning to this clone: The read ends 3 residues before the CDR3 terminus; that terminus is restored from the germline J gene. The rearrangement uses TRBV7-2 and TRBJ1-1; D perhaps matches TRBD1 (5 bases). The V end was cut by 3 bases, the J end by 1 base, with 9 bases between. Looked up from germline, CDR1 is SGHTA and CDR2 is FQGNSA. CDR3 size: 14 residues. CDR3 bases read: TGTGCCAGCAGCTTTGACAGTCCGAACACTGAA. Its translation: CASSFDSPNTE. The entire CDR3 is CASSFDSPNTEAFF.